This T cell receptor (beta chain) was captured in a study of cytomegalovirus exposure and HLA in healthy donors. General study results and limits: Overall, some 160 TCR beta chains were annotated as cytomegalovirus-associated. A later analysis found first-cohort TCR clusters tended to co-occur in the 95 to 150 validation repertoires. CMV antigen specificity of three CMV-associated chains was confirmed in vitro.

Note on this clone: Its antigen is undetermined.

Germline assignment: CDR1 LGHNA and CDR2 YNFKEQ. The CDR3 runs 17 residues. V shed 0 bases, J shed 3 bases, and the junction held 11 bases outside the gene matches. Repertoires were generated with immunoSEQ multiplex PCR, while TCRdb's copy carries only in-frame clones and drops some. Altogether under 200,000 clones are present, over 65% being singletons, with the ten largest covering around 7%. This chain joins TRBV4-2 and TRBJ2-7, with 7 bases identical to TRBD2. The source is a man between 18 and 35 years old in good health and CMV-seropositive. Sequencing was carried out using PBMCs. CDR3 region: CASSQDNAASGNYEQYF. The CDR3 DNA sequence: TGTGCCAGCAGCCAAGATAATGCGGCTAGCGGAAACTACGAGCAGTACTTC.